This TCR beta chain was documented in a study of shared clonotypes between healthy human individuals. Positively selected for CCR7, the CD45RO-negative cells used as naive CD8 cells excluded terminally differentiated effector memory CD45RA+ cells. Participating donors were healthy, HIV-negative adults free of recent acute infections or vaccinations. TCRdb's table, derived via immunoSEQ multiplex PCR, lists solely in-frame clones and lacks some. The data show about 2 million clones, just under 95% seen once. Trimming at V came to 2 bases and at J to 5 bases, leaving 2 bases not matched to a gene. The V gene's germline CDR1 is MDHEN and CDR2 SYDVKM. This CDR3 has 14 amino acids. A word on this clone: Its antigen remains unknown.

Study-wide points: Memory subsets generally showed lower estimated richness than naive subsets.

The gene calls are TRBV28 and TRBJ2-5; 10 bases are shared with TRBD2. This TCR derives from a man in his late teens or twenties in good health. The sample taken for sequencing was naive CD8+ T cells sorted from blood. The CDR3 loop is CASSLTTSGETQYF. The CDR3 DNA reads TGTGCCAGCAGTTTAACGACTAGCGGGGAGACCCAGTACTTC.